This T cell receptor beta chain originates from a study of T cell changes during pregnancy in multiple sclerosis. Assay: immunoSEQ multiplex PCR; the TCRdb copy retains only in-frame clones and omits some. The sample consists of around 51,000 clones, just over 90% of them appearing once. V lost 7 bases, J lost 4 bases, and 12 bases stayed unmatched. Per germline, CDR1 SNHLY and CDR2 FYNNEI. This CDR3 contains 15 residues. The chain links TRBV2 to TRBJ1-2; 7 bases fit TRBD1. This clonotype originated in a female donor with multiple sclerosis, enrolled in a pregnancy study. The source was peripheral blood, collected in the second trimester of pregnancy. CDR3 in amino acids: CASIKRDSRSYGYTF. The CDR3 DNA reads as TGTGCCAGCATTAAAAGGGACAGTAGAAGCTATGGCTACACCTTC.